Below, one T cell receptor (beta chain) is given with its context. The T cells that were sequenced for TCR beta were CD8+ and CD4+ cells from blood. TEMRA cells were FACS-enriched, and CD8+ and CD4+ T cells were isolated negatively. The V end lost 6 bases, the J end lost 2 bases, and 13 bases lay between the germline ends. CDR3 size: 14 residues. This specimen comes from a study of CD8 T cells in Susac syndrome. RNA amounts of about 0.5 to 1 ug underwent reverse transcription with random hexamers. Amplification of the TCR beta CDR3 was carried out by immunoSEQ multiplex PCR, which spanned a total of 54 Vbeta and 13 Jbeta segments. TCRdb recomputed calls from the immunoSEQ multiplex PCR reads with MiXCR, one row per CDR3 protein. The data contain about 140,000 distinct CDR3 sequences, roughly 95% of them singletons.

The sequencing sample was made of CD4+ T cells from PBMCs. The clonotype originates from a human donor in good health. The chain is built from TRBV12-3 or TRBV12-4 and TRBJ1-2; a possible D gene is TRBD1 (5 bases). In nucleotides, the CDR3 is TGTGCCAGCAGCCGGGACTCCCTAAACTATGGCTACACCTTC. Translated: CASSRDSLNYGYTF.